The 23 T cell receptor beta chains listed next were all sequenced from one sample in a study of radiation and T cells in renal cell carcinoma. TCRdb's copy holds only in-frame clones and misses some; the assay was immunoSEQ multiplex PCR. The sample carries just over 95,000 clones, 70% to 90% recorded once. Time point here: baseline pretreatment blood. Treatment denoted: 15 Gy SBRT to primary tumor, nephrectomy 4 weeks later. The sequences come from blood, collected from a patient whose treatment included radiotherapy and nephrectomy. The receptors were sampled from a man aged 45-65 years with renal cell carcinoma.

The chain couples TRBV19 to TRBJ1-5, with D unresolved. V gave up 5 bases and J gave up 9 bases, with 11 bases separating them. The CDR3 extends over 12 amino acids. Germline V gene lookup returns CDR1 LNHDA and CDR2 SQIVND (reference sequence). The CDR3 region is CASSPRGSPQHF. In nucleotides, the CDR3 is TGTGCCAGTAGTCCTCGTGGATCGCCCCAGCATTTT.

There are a few counts of this clone. The chain employs TRBV6-1 and TRBJ2-5; no firm D call. The CDR3 loop spans 14 amino acids. From germline, CDR1 is MNHNS and CDR2 SASEGT. Trimming shortened V by 3 bases and J by 0 bases, and 8 bases separated the two germline ends. The CDR3 sequence is CASSEVPNQETQYF. For the CDR3, the DNA is TGTGCCAGCAGTGAGGTTCCTAACCAAGAGACCCAGTACTTC.

The genes are TRBV7-2 and TRBJ2-3; D remains unclear. The germline gives CDR1 SGHTA, CDR2 FQGNSA. The CDR3 is made up of 13 amino acids. V lost 6 bases and J 2 bases, leaving 9 bases between the germline ends. CDR3 coding DNA: TGTGCCAGCAGTCCTCCACCCACAGATACGCAGTATTTT. Translating it yields CASSPPPTDTQYF.

The chain joins TRBV29-1 to TRBJ1-2, with unresolved D. The CDR3 length is 10 residues. Germline V lookup: CDR1 SQVTM, CDR2 ANQGSEA. The germline V and J ends were trimmed by 6 bases and 6 bases, with 8 bases remaining between them. CDR3 loop: CSVSQDGYTF. CDR3 coding DNA: TGCAGCGTCTCTCAGGATGGCTACACCTTC.

The chain has TRBV7-2 and TRBJ1-2; 10 nucleotides line up with TRBD1. Germline CDR1 and CDR2: SGHTA and FQGNSA. The CDR3 contains 14 residues. The V segment lost 5 bases and the J segment 8 bases; nucleotides outside the gene matches: 8. The CDR3 is CASSPRDRGLGYTF. The CDR3 DNA is TGTGCCAGCAGCCCCCGAGACAGGGGGCTGGGCTACACCTTC.

The chain links TRBV29-1 to TRBJ2-3; D is undetermined. The CDR3 runs to 14 residues. V was clipped by 7 bases and J by 4 bases, with 18 bases between them. Germline V CDR1 and CDR2: SQVTM, ANQGSEA. The CDR3 is CSGRGLFGADTQYF. As DNA, the CDR3 is TGCAGCGGCCGCGGTTTGTTTGGCGCAGATACGCAGTATTTT.

V usage is TRBV27 and J usage is TRBJ2-7, with 7 bases fitting TRBD1. This CDR3 contains 14 residues. Germline V gene lookup returns CDR1 MNHEY and CDR2 SMNVEV (reference sequence). The ends lost 2 bases at V and 6 bases at J; junction bases unmatched: 7. This CDR3 reads CASSLRGPRSEQYF. The CDR3 bases are TGTGCCAGCAGTTTAAGGGGGCCTCGCTCCGAGCAGTACTTC.

The chain is built from TRBV27 and TRBJ2-5; the D gene is possibly TRBD2 (5 bases). There are 13 residues in the CDR3. Germline-derived CDR1 and CDR2 are MNHEY and SMNVEV (reference sequence). The V gene lost 4 bases and the J gene lost 5 bases, with 11 bases spanning the gap. The CDR3 bases are TGTGCCAGCAGTTCCTCGTCGGGGGAGACCCAGTACTTC. The encoded protein is CASSSSSGETQYF.

This clone appeared a few times. The V call is TRBV6-1, the J call TRBJ1-5, with D unresolved. V was shortened by 2 bases and J by 3 bases, with 14 bases between the two germline ends. The CDR3 runs 16 residues. Germline-derived CDR1 and CDR2 are MNHNS and SASEGT. The CDR3 bases are TGTGCCAGCAGTGAAACCACGGTCTACAACAATCAGCCCCAGCATTTT. Residues: CASSETTVYNNQPQHF.

This clone showed up just once. The gene calls are TRBV4-1 and TRBJ2-1; D gene uncertain. V was cut by 1 base and J by 5 bases, with 12 bases left in between. The CDR3 loop spans 15 amino acids. Germline loops: CDR1 MGHRA, CDR2 YSYEKL. CDR3 DNA: TGCGCCAGCAGCCAAGGTCTAGGCCGGGACAATGAGCAGTTCTTC. It codes for CASSQGLGRDNEQFF.

This rearrangement joins TRBV11-3 to TRBJ1-1, with unresolved D. Germline lookup yields CDR1 SGHNT and CDR2 YENEEA. V was cut by 3 bases and J by 1 base, with 6 bases left in between. This CDR3 contains 13 residues. CDR3 loop: CASSFNRNTEAFF. The CDR3 DNA reads TGTGCCAGCAGCTTCAACAGGAACACTGAAGCTTTCTTT. Together with reference TRBV11-3 and TRBJ1-1, the CDR3 gives the full variable domain: EAGVVQSPRYKIIEKKQPVAFWCNPISGHNTLYWYLQNLGQGPELLIRYENEEAVDDSQLPKDRFSAERLKGVDSTLKIQPAELGDSAVYLCASSFNRNTEAFFGQGTRLTVV.

The V and J genes are TRBV7-9 and TRBJ2-5, with D possibly TRBD2 on 7 matching bases. V was trimmed by 8 bases and J by 4 bases, leaving 23 bases between them. This CDR3 is built from 16 residues. Looked up from germline, CDR1 is SEHNR and CDR2 is FQNEAQ (reference sequence). The CDR3 protein is CASRKGGQGFRETQYF. The CDR3 DNA reads as TGTGCCAGCCGGAAGGGGGGGCAGGGATTTCGAGAGACCCAGTACTTC.

This clone was detected a few times. The rearrangement links TRBV2 to TRBJ1-1; D remains ambiguous. CDR3 length: 13 residues. The germline gives CDR1 SNHLY, CDR2 FYNNEI. Deletions cut 7 bases from V and 9 bases from J, with 18 bases between. The CDR3: CASTTIVGGKAFF. The CDR3, as DNA: TGTGCCAGCACCACTATTGTCGGAGGAAAAGCTTTCTTT.

This clone has more than one count but fewer than ten. The chain couples TRBV5-1 to TRBJ2-1, with D hard to call. The CDR3 runs 11 residues. Trimming cost V 4 bases and J 9 bases, with 8 bases left between them. Per the germline V gene, CDR1 is SGHRS and CDR2 is YFSETQ. The CDR3 region has the DNA TGCGCCAGCAGCAGCTACCCTGAGCAGTTCTTC. Amino acids: CASSSYPEQFF.

The gene calls are TRBV11-3 and TRBJ2-1, with D possibly TRBD2 on 6 matching bases. CDR3 length: 14 residues. Per the germline V gene, CDR1 is SGHNT and CDR2 is YENEEA. The ends were cut back, 4 bases at V and 4 bases at J, with 11 bases in the middle. The CDR3 loop reads CASSSSGLYNEQFF. The CDR3 nucleotides read TGTGCCAGCAGCTCATCGGGACTTTACAATGAGCAGTTCTTC.

Only a few counts were recorded for this clone. Other DNA sequences from this sample encode an identical CDR3 as well. CDR3 in amino acids: CASSPIVNTEAFF. CDR3 coding DNA: TGCGCCAGCAGCCCTATAGTGAACACTGAAGCTTTCTTT. V gene TRBV5-1 combines with J gene TRBJ1-1, with D unclear. V was pared by 4 bases and J by 0 bases, with 7 bases between. Germline-derived CDR1 and CDR2 are SGHRS and YFSETQ. The CDR3 is 13 amino acids. The entire variable domain, with the rest obtained from reference TRBV5-1 and TRBJ1-1, is as follows: KAGVTQTPRYLIKTRGQQVTLSCSPISGHRSVSWYQQTPGQGLQFLFEYFSETQRNKGNFPGRFSGRQFSNSRSEMNVSTLELGDSALYLCASSPIVNTEAFFGQGTRLTVV.

The gene calls are TRBV30 and TRBJ2-2; TRBD2 matches at 7 bases. Germline assignment: CDR1 GTSNPN and CDR2 SVGIG (reference sequence). The CDR3 is 15 residues long. J gave up 1 base and V 7 bases, and 9 bases lay outside the gene matches. CDR3: CASTRASGNTGELFF. Written as DNA, the CDR3 is TGTGCCTCCACGAGGGCTAGCGGGAACACCGGGGAGCTGTTTTTT.

This chain connects TRBV10-3 to TRBJ1-2, with TRBD1 matching over 9 bases. CDR1 ENHRY and CDR2 SYGVKD come from the germline V gene. J gave up 4 bases and V 6 bases, and 12 bases lay outside the gene matches. This CDR3 contains 16 residues. The CDR3 DNA reads as TGTGCCATCAGCGCGGGACAGGGATGGGCGGGCTATGGCTACACCTTC. It yields the protein CAISAGQGWAGYGYTF.

This chain links TRBV7-2 with TRBJ2-1; TRBD2 might be the D (5 bases). The CDR3 length is 17 residues. The ends were cut back, 1 base at V and 0 bases at J, with 13 bases in the middle. CDR1 and CDR2 from the germline V gene are SGHTA and FQGNSA. The CDR3 bases are TGTGCCAGCAGCTTAGTAGGGAGACCCACCTCCTACAATGAGCAGTTCTTC. It translates to CASSLVGRPTSYNEQFF.

The chain carries TRBV14 and TRBJ2-7, with a weak D call TRBD2 (5 bases). The CDR3 extends over 14 amino acids. Trimming removed 1 base at V and 5 bases at J, with 12 bases between. Germline assignment: CDR1 SGHDN and CDR2 FVKESK. Here the CDR3 reads CASSQGWISDEQYF. In nucleotides, the CDR3 is TGTGCCAGCAGCCAAGGCTGGATTAGCGACGAGCAGTACTTC.

The chain has TRBV5-1 and TRBJ2-7, with 11 positions matching TRBD1. Germline CDR1 reads SGHRS; CDR2 reads YFSETQ. This CDR3 comprises 16 residues. J gave up 4 bases and V 3 bases, and 9 bases lay outside the gene matches. For the CDR3, the DNA is TGCGCCAGCAGCTCGCCCCGGGACAGGGGGGTTTACGAGCAGTACTTC. It is translated as CASSSPRDRGVYEQYF.

This clone appeared once. V and J are TRBV27 and TRBJ2-5, with D possibly matching TRBD2 (6 bases). V gave up 2 bases and J gave up 0 bases, with 7 bases separating them. Germline CDR1 reads MNHEY; CDR2 reads SMNVEV (reference sequence). The CDR3 is 14 amino acids. CDR3 sequence reads: CASSLGGNQETQYF. In nucleotides, the CDR3 is TGTGCCAGCAGTTTAGGAGGGAACCAAGAGACCCAGTACTTC.

This sequence joins TRBV6-5 and TRBJ1-3; D call uncertain. CDR3 size: 16 residues. The germline V gene has CDR1 MNHEY and CDR2 SVGAGI. The V and J ends lost 0 bases and 2 bases respectively, with 11 bases between them. CDR3 sequence reads: CASSYSVGWTGNTIYF. The CDR3 region has the DNA TGTGCCAGCAGTTACTCTGTCGGATGGACTGGAAACACCATATATTTT.